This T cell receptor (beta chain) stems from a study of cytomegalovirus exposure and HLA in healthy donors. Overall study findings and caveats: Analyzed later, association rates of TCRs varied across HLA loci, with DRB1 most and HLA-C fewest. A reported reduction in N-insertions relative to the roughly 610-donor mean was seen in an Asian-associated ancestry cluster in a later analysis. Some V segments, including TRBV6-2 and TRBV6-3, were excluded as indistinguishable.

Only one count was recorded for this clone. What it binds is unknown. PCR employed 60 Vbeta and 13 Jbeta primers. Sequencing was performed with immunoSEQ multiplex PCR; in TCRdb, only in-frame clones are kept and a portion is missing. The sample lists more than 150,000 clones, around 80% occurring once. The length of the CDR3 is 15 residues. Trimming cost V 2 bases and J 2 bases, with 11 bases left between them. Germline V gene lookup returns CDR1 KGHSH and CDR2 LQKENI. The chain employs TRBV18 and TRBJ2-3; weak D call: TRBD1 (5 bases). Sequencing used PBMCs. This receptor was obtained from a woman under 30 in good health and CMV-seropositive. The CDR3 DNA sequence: TGTGCCAGCTCACCAGGGGCAGGGATCACAGATACGCAGTATTTT. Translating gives CASSPGAGITDTQYF.